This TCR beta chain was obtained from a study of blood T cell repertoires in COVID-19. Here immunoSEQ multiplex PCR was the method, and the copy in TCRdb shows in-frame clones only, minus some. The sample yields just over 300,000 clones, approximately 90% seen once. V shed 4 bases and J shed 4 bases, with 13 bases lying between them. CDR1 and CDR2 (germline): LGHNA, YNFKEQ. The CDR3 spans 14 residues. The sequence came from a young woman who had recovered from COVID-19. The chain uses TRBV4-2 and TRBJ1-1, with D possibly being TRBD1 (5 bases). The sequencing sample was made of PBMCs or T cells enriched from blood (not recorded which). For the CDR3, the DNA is TGTGCCAGCAGCCCGATTCAGGGAGGCACTGAAGCTTTCTTT. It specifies CASSPIQGGTEAFF.